This TCR beta chain stems from a study of T cells expressing NK-cell markers. Germline values: CDR1 SGHRS, CDR2 YFSETQ. This CDR3 region has 16 residues. From its re-call of the 5' RACE reads, TCRdb lists each CDR3 protein once, without DNA. This listing includes some 16,000 distinct CDR3 sequences. The clonotype comes from a man aged 18-69 years in good health. The sequencing sample was made of blood T cells: a sorted CD56 or NKG2C T cell subset, CD4+ or CD8+ T cells, or bulk PBMC T cells (not recorded which). V and J are TRBV5-1 and TRBJ2-3; TCRdb's assignment of TRBD1 cannot be checked, as there is no DNA. Here the CDR3 reads CASSPGTAAFTDTQYF.